What follows are 10 T cell receptor beta chains derived from one specimen sequenced in a study of control samples from healthy donors and cancer patients. Repertoires were generated with immunoSEQ multiplex PCR, while TCRdb's copy carries only in-frame clones and drops some. The repertoire holds 75,000 to 95,000 clones, with roughly 83% as singletons. The sequenced material came from PBMCs. These receptors originate from a man aged 65 to 85 with lung cancer.

The J gene is TRBJ2-7, the V gene TRBV6-1; D unclear. This CDR3 is built from 16 residues. The germline gives CDR1 MNHNS, CDR2 SASEGT. V was cut by 2 bases and J by 2 bases, with 16 bases left in between. The CDR3 region is CASSEPGSVTPYEQYF. The CDR3 nucleotides read TGTGCCAGCAGTGAACCCGGATCAGTCACGCCCTACGAGCAGTACTTC.

The gene calls are TRBV6-5 and TRBJ1-1; 8 positions match TRBD1. This CDR3 comprises 16 residues. Germline CDR1 and CDR2: MNHEY and SVGAGI. V dropped 0 bases and J dropped 5; count of bases not matched to a gene: 8. The CDR3 coding sequence is TGTGCCAGCAGTTACTCTACGACAGGGGAAGAAACTGAAGCTTTCTTT. It codes for CASSYSTTGEETEAFF.

J is TRBJ2-1 and V is TRBV7-3, with D perhaps TRBD1 (6 bases). V was clipped by 0 bases and J by 10 bases, with 10 bases between them. The CDR3 spans 13 residues. Per the germline V gene, CDR1 is SGHTA and CDR2 is FQGTGA. In DNA, the CDR3 is TGTGCCAGCAGCTTAACGCAGGGGTTCGAGCAGTTCTTC. Translating it yields CASSLTQGFEQFF.

This chain uses TRBV30 with TRBJ1-2; TRBD1 might be the D (6 bases). This CDR3 is built from 14 residues. The V end lost 5 bases, the J end lost 0 bases, and 13 bases lay between the germline ends. CDR1 and CDR2 from the germline V gene are GTSNPN and SVGIG (reference sequence). As DNA, the CDR3 is TGTGCCTGGGATACAGGGTACTCTAACTATGGCTACACCTTC. Translating it yields CAWDTGYSNYGYTF.

The gene calls are TRBV4-1 and TRBJ2-3; D is possibly TRBD1 (5 bases). The germline V gene encodes CDR1 MGHRA and CDR2 YSYEKL. The V gene lost 1 base and the J gene lost 3 bases, with 8 bases spanning the gap. This CDR3 is 14 amino acids long. The CDR3 nucleotides are TGCGCCAGCAGCCAAGCAGGGCAGACAGATACGCAGTATTTT. Its translation is CASSQAGQTDTQYF.

The genes are TRBV7-9 and TRBJ2-3; a possible D gene is TRBD2 (7 bases). Germline CDR1 reads SEHNR; CDR2 reads FQNEAQ (reference sequence). The ends were cut back, 1 base at V and 7 bases at J, with 12 bases in the middle. The CDR3 is 14 amino acids. The CDR3 DNA reads as TGTGCCAGCAGCTTAGGGGGGGGCGGGCATACGCAGTATTTT. Protein: CASSLGGGGHTQYF.

V is TRBV7-8 and J is TRBJ1-1; TRBD1 agrees at 10 bases. CDR3 size: 16 residues. V was clipped by 5 bases and J by 1 base; unmatched bases: 7. Germline assignment: CDR1 SGHVS and CDR2 FQNEAQ. Here the CDR3 DNA reads TGTGCCAGCAGCCTTGACAGGGGGCTGGCGAACACTGAAGCTTTCTTT. Its translation is CASSLDRGLANTEAFF. The variable domain in full, completed from reference TRBV7-8 and TRBJ1-1, reads GAGVSQSPRYKVAKRGQDVALRCDPISGHVSLFWYQQALGQGPEFLTYFQNEAQLDKSGLPSDRFFAERPEGSVSTLKIQRTQQEDSAVYLCASSLDRGLANTEAFFGQGTRLTVV.

The chain employs TRBV27 and TRBJ1-2, with D possibly being TRBD1 (6 bases). Per the germline V gene, CDR1 is MNHEY and CDR2 is SMNVEV (reference sequence). The CDR3 length is 15 residues. Trimming removed 2 bases at V and 8 bases at J, with 18 bases between. DNA for the CDR3: TGTGCCAGCAGTTTAAGGATGGGGGGCGCGGGGGGCTACACCTTC. Its protein product is CASSLRMGGAGGYTF.

This chain uses TRBV4-3 with TRBJ1-5; D is undetermined. CDR1 LGHNA and CDR2 YSLEER come from the germline V gene. V lost 3 bases and J 9 bases, leaving 18 bases between the germline ends. This CDR3 contains 15 residues. CDR3 in DNA: TGCGCCAGCAGCCAGGGAGCCAAGGGCTTGCGGCCCCAGCATTTT. Translated: CASSQGAKGLRPQHF.

Only a few counts were recorded for this clone. This chain joins TRBV7-2 and TRBJ2-3; 9 bases fit TRBD2. The germline V gene encodes CDR1 SGHTA and CDR2 FQGNSA. There are 17 residues in the CDR3. V trimming: 5 bases; J trimming: 3 bases; junction bases outside the gene matches: 12. Written as DNA, the CDR3 is TGTGCCAGCAGCCCCGAGGGGGCGGGGGGGCCAACAGATACGCAGTATTTT. Translation gives CASSPEGAGGPTDTQYF.